The T cell receptor beta chain described here comes from a study of identifying expanded T cells in peripheral blood. This CDR3 contains 16 residues. Germline V lookup: CDR1 SSHAT, CDR2 FNYEAQ (reference sequence). Trimming shortened V by 1 base and J by 0 bases, and 11 bases separated the two germline ends. Findings and limits, study-wide: Differentially abundant clones: around 1.1 between replicates, 16.4 at 2 to 3 weeks, roughly 18 at four. Clone count variance between roughly 2-week samples rose with total template count.

Sequencing used immunoSEQ multiplex PCR; TCRdb keeps in-frame clones, though not all of them. Here the sample spans about 100,000 clones, 86% being singletons. As concerns this clone: The antigen remains undetermined.

This sequence originates from a person between 18 and 75 years old in good health. The rearrangement links TRBV7-7 to TRBJ2-3; D unclear. Sample: blood. CDR3 DNA sequence: TGTGCCAGCAGCTTAGGCTCGGCCCTAAGCACAGATACGCAGTATTTT. Protein sequence: CASSLGSALSTDTQYF.